Listed below are T cell receptor beta chains from one sample, sequenced in a study of blood T cell repertoires in COVID-19. Sequencing used immunoSEQ multiplex PCR; TCRdb keeps in-frame clones, though not all of them. The sample shows 300,000 to 350,000 clones, approximately 88% of them seen only once. Specimen: peripheral blood. The receptors shown here come from a woman aged 25 to 39 with COVID-19, enrolled during active disease. Both conserved end residues are part of each CDR3. Fields, in order: V gene, J gene, D gene, clone size, CDR3 protein, CDR3 DNA. A D gene is named only where the DNA matches it firmly. Clone size is shown for a subset of rows, as once, few, many or a class of expanded clone.

>TRBV13|TRBJ1-2|TRBD1|NA
CASSRQGRDYGYTF
TGTGCCAGCAGCCGACAGGGTAGGGACTATGGCTACACCTTC
>TRBV15|TRBJ2-5|NA|NA
CATSRDRGAETQYF
TGTGCCACCAGCAGAGATCGGGGAGCTGAGACCCAGTACTTC
>TRBV5-4|TRBJ2-2|TRBD2|few
CASSPGGIRSTGELFF
TGTGCCAGCAGCCCGGGAGGGATAAGGAGCACCGGGGAGCTGTTTTTT
>TRBV5-5|TRBJ1-5|TRBD1|NA
CASSPDRGNQPQHF
TGTGCCAGCAGCCCCGACAGGGGGAATCAGCCCCAGCATTTT
>TRBV4-1|TRBJ1-1|NA|NA
CASSQGPAGNTEAFF
TGCGCCAGCAGCCAAGGGCCCGCAGGGAACACTGAAGCTTTCTTT
>TRBV30|TRBJ1-1|NA|NA
CAWSLSRLEVNTEAFF
TGTGCCTGGAGTCTTTCCCGCCTCGAGGTGAACACTGAAGCTTTCTTT
>TRBV9|TRBJ2-5|TRBD2|NA
CASSVSGGGETQYF
TGTGCCAGCAGCGTAAGCGGGGGGGGCGAGACCCAGTACTTC
>TRBV10-3|TRBJ1-2|NA|NA
CAISEPRSPYGYTF
TGTGCCATCAGTGAGCCGAGGTCCCCCTATGGCTACACCTTC
>TRBV20-1|TRBJ1-6|TRBD1|few
CSASRQGLSPLHF
TGCAGTGCTAGTCGACAGGGGTTATCACCCCTCCACTTT
>TRBV29-1|TRBJ2-2|NA|NA
CSVYTGELFF
TGCAGCGTCTACACCGGGGAGCTGTTTTTT
>TRBV7-2|TRBJ1-5|NA|NA
CASSPTGDQPQHF
TGTGCCAGCAGCCCGACCGGGGATCAGCCCCAGCATTTT
>TRBV6-5|TRBJ2-1|TRBD2|NA
CASSRLAGEYNEQFF
TGTGCCAGCAGCCGACTAGCGGGGGAGTACAATGAGCAGTTCTTC
>TRBV14|TRBJ2-1|TRBD2|NA
CASSQAHDLAGASYNEQFF
TGTGCCAGCAGCCAAGCCCACGACCTAGCGGGGGCCTCCTACAATGAGCAGTTCTTC
>TRBV7-9|TRBJ2-7|NA|NA
CASSFVPGLHASEQYF
TGTGCCAGCAGTTTTGTTCCGGGACTCCACGCGTCCGAGCAGTACTTC
>TRBV25-1|TRBJ1-4|TRBD1|NA
CASSAGQGTNEKLFF
TGTGCCAGCAGTGCTGGACAGGGCACTAATGAAAAACTGTTTTTT
>TRBV20-1|TRBJ1-2|NA|NA
CSASKARKGVGYTF
TGCAGTGCTAGTAAGGCGCGCAAGGGGGTTGGCTACACCTTC
>TRBV24-1|TRBJ2-7|NA|NA
CATSDPSTDYEQYF
TGTGCCACCAGTGATCCCTCCACAGACTACGAGCAGTACTTC
>TRBV19|TRBJ1-5|TRBD1|NA
CASSILGQGSQPQHF
TGTGCCAGTAGTATTTTGGGACAGGGGAGTCAGCCCCAGCATTTT
>TRBV29-1|TRBJ1-2|TRBD1|NA
CGTTGGNGYTF
TGCGGTACGACAGGGGGAAATGGCTACACCTTC
>TRBV10-2|TRBJ1-6|NA|NA
CASSERVGLGMSSYNSPLHF
TGCGCCAGCAGTGAGCGCGTGGGGCTGGGGATGAGCTCCTATAATTCACCCCTCCACTTT
>TRBV28|TRBJ1-2|NA|NA
CASSNPGLNYGYTF
TGTGCCAGCAGTAACCCGGGACTTAACTATGGCTACACCTTC
>TRBV19|TRBJ1-5|TRBD1|once
CASSKQGIGNQPQHF
TGTGCCAGTAGTAAACAGGGGATAGGAAATCAGCCCCAGCATTTT
>TRBV6-5|TRBJ2-7|NA|NA
CASSRTSPAYEQYF
TGTGCCAGCAGCCGTACTAGTCCGGCCTACGAGCAGTACTTC
>TRBV2|TRBJ2-1|TRBD1|NA
CASSNGQGYNEQFF
TGTGCCAGCAGTAACGGACAGGGGTACAATGAGCAGTTCTTC
>TRBV24-1|TRBJ2-3|NA|NA
CATSDSRGGAATDTQYF
TGTGCCACCAGTGATTCCAGAGGCGGCGCGGCAACAGATACGCAGTATTTT
>TRBV5-1|TRBJ1-5|NA|NA
CASSLGVASTGQPQHF
TGCGCCAGCAGCTTGGGCGTCGCCTCAACGGGTCAGCCCCAGCATTTT
>TRBV4-3|TRBJ2-7|TRBD2|NA
CASSLGASGAYEQYF
TGCGCCAGCAGCCTAGGGGCTAGCGGGGCCTACGAGCAGTACTTC
>TRBV12-3/TRBV12-4|TRBJ1-5|NA|NA
CASSRGGQPQHF
TGTGCCAGCAGTAGGGGTGGGCAGCCCCAGCATTTT
>TRBV5-6|TRBJ1-1|NA|NA
CASSWGHTEAFF
TGTGCCAGCAGCTGGGGGCACACTGAAGCTTTCTTT
>TRBV3-1/TRBV3-2|TRBJ1-2|TRBD1|NA
CASSQDGTGSRFTF
TGTGCCAGCAGCCAAGATGGGACAGGGTCTCGGTTCACCTTC
>TRBV11-3|TRBJ2-2|NA|NA
CASRYLANTGELFF
TGTGCCAGCAGGTACCTAGCGAACACCGGGGAGCTGTTTTTT
>TRBV11-3|TRBJ1-1|NA|NA
CASSLGGNTEAFF
TGTGCCAGCAGCTTAGGCGGGAACACTGAAGCTTTCTTT
>TRBV6-5|TRBJ2-4|TRBD1|NA
CATEDRDRNIQYF
TGTGCCACAGAAGATCGGGACAGAAACATTCAGTACTTC
>TRBV27|TRBJ1-6|TRBD1|NA
CASSFSGDRGPSSYNSPLHF
TGTGCCAGCAGTTTTTCTGGGGACAGGGGGCCCAGCTCCTATAATTCACCCCTCCACTTT
>TRBV7-3|TRBJ2-2|TRBD2|once
CASSLNDFGGRTGELFF
TGTGCCAGCAGCTTAAATGATTTCGGGGGGAGAACCGGGGAGCTGTTTTTT
>TRBV28|TRBJ2-1|NA|NA
CASSPEDEQFF
TGTGCCAGCAGCCCTGAGGATGAGCAGTTCTTC
>TRBV28|TRBJ2-5|TRBD2|NA
CASRQWARRGETQYF
TGTGCCAGCAGACAATGGGCACGGCGGGGGGAGACCCAGTACTTC
>TRBV5-1|TRBJ2-2|TRBD1|NA
CASSLGTGGTGELFF
TGCGCCAGCAGCTTGGGGACAGGGGGTACCGGGGAGCTGTTTTTT
>TRBV5-1|TRBJ2-1|TRBD2|NA
CASSFSGGVYNEQFF
TGCGCCAGCAGCTTTAGCGGGGGGGTATACAATGAGCAGTTCTTC
>TRBV12-1|TRBJ1-5|NA|NA
CASSFSGVGNQPQHF
TGTGCCAGCAGCTTTAGCGGGGTTGGCAATCAGCCCCAGCATTTT
>TRBV6-5|TRBJ1-5|NA|NA
CASSYNGRDQPQHF
TGTGCCAGCAGTTACAACGGGAGAGATCAGCCCCAGCATTTT
>TRBV9|TRBJ2-2|NA|NA
CASSVLGSRNAGELFF
TGTGCCAGCAGCGTCCTCGGGAGCCGCAACGCCGGGGAGCTGTTTTTT
>TRBV27|TRBJ2-7|TRBD1|once
CASSSAGGPYEQYF
TGTGCCAGCAGCTCGGCAGGGGGTCCCTACGAGCAGTACTTC
>TRBV7-6|TRBJ1-6|NA|NA
CASSLSGDSYNSPLHF
TGTGCCAGCAGCTTATCGGGGGACTCCTATAATTCACCCCTCCACTTT
>TRBV5-4|TRBJ1-6|NA|NA
CASSVYNSPLHF
TGTGCCAGCAGCGTATATAATTCACCCCTCCACTTT
>TRBV13|TRBJ1-2|NA|NA
CASSPLWGDGGYGYTF
TGTGCCAGCAGCCCCCTGTGGGGGGATGGAGGCTATGGCTACACCTTC
>TRBV5-5|TRBJ1-1|TRBD1|NA
CASSLAGTVVNTEAFF
TGTGCCAGCAGCCTGGCCGGGACAGTAGTGAACACTGAAGCTTTCTTT
>TRBV6-5|TRBJ2-2|TRBD2|once
CASRSGGSGTGELFF
TGTGCCAGCAGATCCGGGGGGTCGGGGACCGGGGAGCTGTTTTTT
>TRBV7-9|TRBJ1-2|NA|NA
CASSLEASDYGYTF
TGTGCCAGCAGCTTAGAAGCCAGCGACTATGGCTACACCTTC
>TRBV7-9|TRBJ1-2|NA|NA
CASSLADSLGYTF
TGTGCCAGCAGCTTAGCCGACAGTCTGGGCTACACCTTC
>TRBV10-1|TRBJ2-5|TRBD2|NA
CASSEAVAGGAETQYF
TGCGCCAGCAGTGAAGCGGTGGCGGGGGGTGCAGAGACCCAGTACTTC
>TRBV7-2|TRBJ2-1|TRBD1|NA
CASSPDRGPHNEQFF
TGTGCCAGCAGCCCGGACAGGGGGCCACACAATGAGCAGTTCTTC
>TRBV5-6|TRBJ1-5|NA|NA
CASSLRSNQPQHF
TGTGCCAGCAGCTTGCGGAGCAATCAGCCCCAGCATTTT
>TRBV24-1|TRBJ2-3|NA|NA
CATSQDTDTQYF
TGTGCCACCAGTCAGGACACAGATACGCAGTATTTT
>TRBV6-5|TRBJ1-6|NA|many
CASSRVWGVSPLHF
TGTGCCAGCAGTAGGGTTTGGGGGGTTTCACCCCTCCACTTT
>TRBV7-9|TRBJ2-1|TRBD2|NA
CASSPSLAGGSSYNEQFF
TGTGCCAGCAGCCCGTCACTAGCGGGGGGGAGCTCCTACAATGAGCAGTTCTTC
>TRBV3-1/TRBV3-2|TRBJ2-2|NA|NA
CASSQAPGPPGELFF
TGTGCCAGCAGCCAAGCCCCAGGCCCCCCCGGGGAGCTGTTTTTT
>TRBV20-1|TRBJ2-7|NA|NA
CSASWTDSYEQYF
TGCAGTGCTAGTTGGACAGATTCCTACGAGCAGTACTTC
>TRBV6-5|TRBJ2-3|NA|NA
CASSSGRANTDTQYF
TGTGCCAGCAGTTCTGGCAGGGCCAATACAGATACGCAGTATTTT